This TCR beta chain was recorded in a study of blood T cell repertoires in COVID-19. About the study: Both acute and convalescent COVID-19 samples were obtained from the United States, Italy and Spain.

Profiled with immunoSEQ multiplex PCR; TCRdb holds only in-frame clones, not every one. The sample yields over 150,000 clones, about 86% seen once. This clone was picked up one time. Trimming cost V 2 bases and J 5 bases; bases outside gene matches: 7. Looked up from germline, CDR1 is SEHNR and CDR2 is FQNEAQ (reference sequence). This CDR3 contains 15 residues. The chain uses TRBV7-9 and TRBJ2-5; the match to TRBD1 covers 8 bases. The specimen was peripheral blood. This clonotype originated in a woman aged 55 to 70 with acute or convalescent COVID-19. The CDR3 is CASSLRQGRMETQYF. CDR3 DNA: TGTGCCAGCAGCTTAAGACAGGGGAGAATGGAGACCCAGTACTTC.